Shown below are 10 T cell receptor beta chains from a single sample sequenced in a study of CD8+CD57+ T cells in acquired aplastic anemia. Investigators profiled TCR beta VDJ and CDR3 from genomic DNA template. One entry per CDR3 protein, called by TCRdb with MiXCR from the reads. Counted here are 400,000 to 450,000 distinct CDR3 sequences, under 80% occurring once; the ten biggest clones make up 4%. Sequencing was performed on sorted CD4+, CD8+, or CD8+CD57+ T cells (not recorded which) from PBMCs. The receptors stem from a human donor in good health, serving as a control.

The V gene is TRBV7-2, the J gene TRBJ1-6, with D possibly TRBD1 on 6 matching bases. Germline lookup yields CDR1 SGHTA and CDR2 FQGNSA. Between the trimmed V and J ends, which lost 2 bases and 18 bases, there was a span of 23 bases. CDR3 length: 15 amino acids. For the CDR3, the DNA is TGTGCCAGCAGCTTATCCCCGGGACAAAATGATGGCCACCACTTT. This translates into CASSLSPGQNDGHHF.

Remarks on this clonotype: One end of the junction is discordant with germline, which a read error may explain. V is TRBV7-9 and J is TRBJ1-2; D is ambiguous. This CDR3 is built from 14 residues. Germline CDR1 is SEHNR and CDR2 is FQNEAQ (reference sequence). CDR3: CASSAQAGAYGYTF. CDR3 coding DNA: TGTGCCAGCAGCGCGCAAGCCGGCGCCTACGGCTACACGTTC.

The chain joins TRBV6-5 to TRBJ1-3; D is ambiguous. Germline V gene data show CDR1 as MNHEY and CDR2 as SVGAGI. The V end lost 8 bases, the J end lost 1 base, and 9 bases lay between the germline ends. The CDR3 covers 13 residues. The CDR3 nucleotides read TGTGCCAGCTACCTCGAGTCTGGAAACACCATATATTTT. This encodes CASYLESGNTIYF.

About this clonotype: The CDR3 end shows no conserved phenylalanine or tryptophan, and so a read error is likely. The chain joins TRBV7-2 to TRBJ1-6, with D hard to call. The V end was cut by 5 bases, the J end by 13 bases, with 15 bases between. Germline V gives CDR1 SGHTA, CDR2 FQGNSA. The CDR3 sequence is 13 residues long. The CDR3 DNA is TGTGCCAGCAGCCGGGCGACCGGGTCCCCCCTCCACCAT. Translated: CASSRATGSPLHH.

The rearrangement uses TRBV5-1 and TRBJ2-5; no clear D. The last part of the DNA fits TRBJ2-7 better; the J call may be wrong. This CDR3 has 14 residues. Per germline, CDR1 SGHRS and CDR2 YFSETQ. The CDR3 DNA sequence: TGCGCCAGCAGCGATGACAACAAGGCTGACGAGCAGTACTTC. Translation gives CASSDDNKADEQYF.

To note about this clonotype: The junction departs from germline at one end; a sequencing error may be responsible. This chain connects TRBV7-3 to TRBJ2-1, with 7 bases fitting TRBD1. CDR3 length: 16 amino acids. The germline V gene has CDR1 SGHTA and CDR2 FQGTGA. CDR3 in amino acids: CASSESRGGTYTEQFF. The DNA of the CDR3 is TGTGCCAGCAGCGAAAGTAGAGGGGGCACCTACACTGAGCAGTTCTTC. The variable domain in full, with the rest retrieved from reference TRBV7-3 and TRBJ2-1, is GAGVSQTPSNKVTEKGKYVELRCDPISGHTALYWYRQSLGQGPEFLIYFQGTGAADDSGLPNDRFFAVRPEGSVSTLKIQRTERGDSAVYLCASSESRGGTYTEQFFGPGTRLTVL.

This chain links TRBV7-2 with TRBJ2-3; 7 bases are shared with TRBD2. After removal of 0 bases from V and 6 bases from J, the junction contained 12 bases not matched to a gene. CDR1 is SGHTA and CDR2 is FQGNSA in the germline V gene. The CDR3 has 17 amino acids. The CDR3 protein is CASSLAGGSNRPDTQYF. The CDR3, as DNA: TGTGCCAGCAGCTTAGCGGGAGGGAGCAATCGCCCCGATACGCAGTATTTT.

At least ten counts were recorded for this clonotype. V is TRBV12-3 or TRBV12-4 and J is TRBJ2-1; 8 bases match TRBD2. The CDR3 sequence is 16 residues long. V lost 6 bases and J lost 8; bases outside the gene matches: 15. The CDR3: CASSPRGRGGPDEQFF. CDR3 in DNA: TGTGCCAGCAGCCCTAGGGGTCGGGGGGGGCCCGATGAGCAGTTCTTC.

The chain employs TRBV24-1 and TRBJ2-5, with 7 bases that match TRBD2. Germline lookup yields CDR1 KGHDR and CDR2 SFDVKD. The CDR3 runs to 13 residues. After removal of 10 bases from V and 3 bases from J, the junction contained 7 bases not matched to a gene. The CDR3 DNA follows: TGTGCCACAAAGCTCGCGGGGGAAGAGACCCAGTACTTC. Protein sequence: CATKLAGEETQYF.

The chain recombines TRBV7-3 with TRBJ2-7; 8 bases are a match to TRBD2. The V and J ends lost 5 bases and 4 bases, in that order; junction bases with no gene match: 16. Germline values: CDR1 SGHTA, CDR2 FQGTGA. The CDR3 spans 17 residues. The CDR3 bases are TGTGCCAGCAGCATCCTTAGCGGGGACGGGCGGCGATACGAGCAGTACTTC. Translating it yields CASSILSGDGRRYEQYF.